This TCR beta chain is drawn from a study of T cell repertoires in cytomegalovirus infection (dated by TCRdb to about 2019). Study-level background: Donor HLA type was relevant to the analysis, because carriage of CMV infection together with the matching HLA type was indicated by public TCR beta signatures.

Summary of the overall study and its limitations: Cumulative frequency of public TCR beta family members discriminated carriers of CMV infection plus the relevant HLA type in this cohort and an independent approximately 350-donor cohort. The ex vivo response was dominated by HLA-C-restricted CMV-specific TCR beta clonotypes, which also provided the single most frequent clonotype in two of eight donors.

About this clonotype: No cognate antigen has been identified for it. Base qualities are not provided; no much larger clone lies one nucleotide away.

From a lookup of the germline V gene, CDR1 and CDR2 are SGHRS and YFSETQ. Counted from cysteine to phenylalanine, this CDR3 has 14 amino acids. The CDR3 DNA has 42 bases and is translated from base 1. V is pruned by 4 bases and J by 7 bases, leaving 5 bases of the junction without a gene match. The sequencer was an Illumina HiSeq 1500. TCRdb trimmed public reads at Q25 via fastp, called clones via MiXCR and kept in-frame beta chains. Identical CDR3 proteins give one entry, which carries the most common genes and DNA. Across this sample there are about 310,000 distinct CDR3 sequences, with 15% to 20% seen only once. The ten top clones hold about 11% of the sample.

The chain is encoded by TRBV5-1 joined to TRBJ2-7, and 13 bases in between align with TRBD2. This TCR derives from a human donor in good health (CMV status not recorded). Some clones in this sample may be carry-over from other donors' samples. What was sequenced was PBMCs. CDR3 reads: CASSGGLAGEEQYF. The bases read TGCGCCAGCAGCGGCGGACTAGCGGGGGAAGAGCAGTACTTC.